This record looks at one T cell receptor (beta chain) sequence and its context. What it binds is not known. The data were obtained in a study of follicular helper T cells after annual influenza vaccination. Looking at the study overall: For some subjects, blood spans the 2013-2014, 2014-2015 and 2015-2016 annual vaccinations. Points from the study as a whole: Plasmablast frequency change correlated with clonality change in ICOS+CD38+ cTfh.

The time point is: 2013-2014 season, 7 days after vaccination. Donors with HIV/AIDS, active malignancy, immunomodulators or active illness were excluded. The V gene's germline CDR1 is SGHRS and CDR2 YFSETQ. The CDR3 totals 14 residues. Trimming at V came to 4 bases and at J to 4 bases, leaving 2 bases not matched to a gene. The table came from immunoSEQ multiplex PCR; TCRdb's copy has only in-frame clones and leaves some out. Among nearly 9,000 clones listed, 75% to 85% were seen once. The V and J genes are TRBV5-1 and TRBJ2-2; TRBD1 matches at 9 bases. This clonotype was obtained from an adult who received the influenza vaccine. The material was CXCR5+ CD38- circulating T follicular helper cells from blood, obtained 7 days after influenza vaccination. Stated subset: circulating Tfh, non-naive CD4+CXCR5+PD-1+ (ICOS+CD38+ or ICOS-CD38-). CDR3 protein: CASSLTGGTGELFF. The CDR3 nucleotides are TGCGCCAGCAGCCTGACAGGGGGCACCGGGGAGCTGTTTTTT.